The sample holds one count of the clone carrying this TCR beta chain. Its antigen remains unidentified. This record belongs to a study of T cell responses to AZD1222 COVID-19 vaccine. Study conclusions and caveats: Repertoires were obtained solely post-peak T cell response. Nearly half of unique spike-specific TCRs reportedly avoided B.1.351 and B.1.1.7 mutated regions. Dominant CD4 TCR responses targeted spike regions 160-218 and 743-854.

Produced via immunoSEQ multiplex PCR; TCRdb's table is partial and in-frame only. The table includes about 200,000 clones, just over 90% detected once. Germline lookup yields CDR1 MNHNY and CDR2 SVGAGI (reference sequence). The CDR3 totals 16 residues. V lost 0 bases and J lost 3; bases outside the gene matches: 3. V and J are TRBV6-6 and TRBJ1-4, with 8 bases lining up with TRBD1. The TCR comes from an adult who received the MenACWY meningococcal vaccine as a control. Sequencing used peripheral blood, obtained 28 days after the second dose of the MenACWY control vaccine. DNA for the CDR3: TGTGCCAGCAGTTACTCGCCGGGACAGGCTAATGAAAAACTGTTTTTT. As protein: CASSYSPGQANEKLFF.